This is a list of T cell receptor beta chains from one sample in a study of CD8 T cells in ankylosing spondylitis. TCRdb ran MiXCR on the 5' RACE reads and lists one entry per CDR3 protein. The table shows about 500,000 distinct CDR3 sequences, with about an eighth occurring only once. Sequenced material: blood, either unsorted or a sorted T cell fraction (not recorded which). Receptor source: a male donor with ankylosing spondylitis. CDR3s include the opening cysteine and the closing phenylalanine or tryptophan. Each record gives: clone size, V gene, D gene, J gene, CDR3 protein, CDR3 DNA. The D gene is left open where the match is weak. Not all rows give a size; the values are once, few, many and, for expanded clones, a class.

many,TRBV7-9,-,TRBJ1-1,CASSLKTGNTEAFF,TGTGCCAGCAGCTTAAAGACAGGGAACACTGAAGCTTTCTTT
few,TRBV3-1,TRBD1,TRBJ1-4,CASSQGDSREKLFF,TGTGCCAGCAGCCAAGGGGACAGCCGTGAAAAACTGTTTTTT
-,TRBV5-1,-,TRBJ2-3,CASSLARGAGINTDTQYF,TGCGCCAGCAGCTTGGCCCGCGGGGCAGGGATCAACACAGATACGCAGTATTTT
-,TRBV14,-,TRBJ2-5,CASSRRLGLETQYF,TGTGCCAGCAGCCGAAGACTCGGTCTTGAGACCCAGTACTTC
many,TRBV4-2,TRBD1,TRBJ2-7,CASSLGQGNSYEQYF,TGTGCCAGCAGCCTGGGACAGGGTAACTCCTACGAGCAGTACTTC
-,TRBV7-2,TRBD1,TRBJ1-5,CASSSHGTGMEPQHF,TGTGCCAGCAGCTCTCATGGGACAGGGATGGAACCCCAGCATTTT
-,TRBV7-2,-,TRBJ1-6,CASSLRSGGNSPLHF,TGTGCCAGCAGCTTAAGGTCCGGGGGTAATTCACCCCTCCACTTT
-,TRBV9,-,TRBJ1-2,CASSPTQDYGYTF,TGTGCCAGCAGCCCGACACAAGACTATGGCTACACCTTC
-,TRBV7-8,-,TRBJ1-3,CASSSDGGSVGNTIYF,TGTGCCAGCAGCTCTGATGGAGGGTCTGTTGGAAACACCATATATTTT
-,TRBV6-1,-,TRBJ2-7,CASSMEARVQYF,TGTGCCAGCAGTATGGAAGCAAGGGTGCAGTACTTC
many,TRBV3-1,TRBD2,TRBJ2-1,CASSLGGGRYNEQFF,TGTGCCAGCAGCTTGGGGGGGGGTCGGTACAATGAGCAGTTCTTC
many,TRBV7-9,-,TRBJ1-1,CASSLQQNTEAFF,TGTGCCAGCAGTCTACAACAGAACACTGAAGCTTTCTTT
few,TRBV3-1,TRBD1,TRBJ1-1,CASSPKYRGGNTEAFF,TGTGCCAGCAGTCCCAAGTACAGGGGCGGTAACACTGAAGCTTTCTTT
few,TRBV20-1,-,TRBJ1-4,CSARDHREFWEKLFF,TGCAGTGCTAGAGATCACAGGGAGTTTTGGGAAAAACTGTTTTTT
few,TRBV24-1,TRBD2,TRBJ2-5,CATSDPGREGETQYF,TGTGCCACCAGTGATCCCGGGAGGGAAGGCGAGACCCAGTACTTC
-,TRBV12-3/TRBV12-4,-,TRBJ1-1,CASSLQPTEAFF,TGTGCCAGCAGTTTGCAGCCCACTGAAGCTTTCTTT
many,TRBV5-1,-,TRBJ1-4,CASKRGPSNSEQKLFF,TGCGCCAGCAAACGGGGGCCTAGCAATTCCGAACAAAAACTGTTTTTT
few,TRBV28,TRBD1,TRBJ2-3,CASEPGQGTDTQYF,TGTGCCAGCGAACCGGGACAGGGGACAGATACGCAGTATTTT